The clone carrying this T cell receptor (beta chain) was counted a few times. Antigen specificity is unknown. This CDR3 comprises 14 residues. The J segment lost 6 bases and the V segment lost 6 bases, leaving 6 bases of the junction unmatched. The germline CDR1 and CDR2 sequences are SEHNR and FQNEAQ (reference sequence). Autoimmune disease history or systemic immunosuppression was exclusionary. This record comes from a study of OX40 agonist ivuxolimab in advanced cancers. In the study overall: With a range of about 20 to 79, age averaged approximately 64 years, and around 83% were male. Study-wide results and limits: With doses of 0.1 to 3.0 mg/kg, CD4+ and CD8+ blood T cells had undergone clonal expansion by week 6.

The method was immunoSEQ multiplex PCR; TCRdb's version includes in-frame clones alone and lacks a portion of them. The sample includes about 66,000 clones, about 85% of them seen just once. Sample: CD4+ or CD8+ T cells sorted from blood, taken in a trial of the OX40 agonist ivuxolimab. V is TRBV7-9 and J is TRBJ2-2, with 8 bases aligning to TRBD1. The TCR comes from an adult with an advanced solid tumor such as melanoma, head and neck, liver or kidney cancer. The DNA of the CDR3 is TGTGCCAGCAGAACAGGGGGTGTCGCCGGGGAGCTGTTTTTT. It codes for CASRTGGVAGELFF.